One and the same sample provided the 30 T cell receptor beta chains below, sequenced in a study of blood T cell repertoires in COVID-19. This table comes from immunoSEQ multiplex PCR, and its TCRdb copy is limited to in-frame clones, with some not included. The table includes roughly 150,000 clones, approximately 83% detected once. The sequencing sample was made of peripheral blood. The receptors originated from a man aged 65-85 years with active or convalescent COVID-19.

The chain couples TRBV10-3 to TRBJ2-7; tentatively, D is TRBD1 (5 bases). Trimming left V 6 bases short and J 2 bases short, with 14 bases between. CDR1 and CDR2 from the germline V gene are ENHRY and SYGVKD. The CDR3 loop spans 14 amino acids. CDR3 residues: CAISSGPLPYEQYF. CDR3 bases: TGTGCCATCAGCTCAGGGCCACTTCCCTACGAGCAGTACTTC.

The J gene is TRBJ2-2, the V gene TRBV7-6, with 8 positions matching TRBD2. The J segment lost 0 bases and the V segment lost 5 bases, leaving 11 bases of the junction unmatched. The CDR3 consists of 18 residues. In germline, CDR1 is SGHVS, CDR2 FNYEAQ. In DNA, the CDR3 is TGTGCCAGCAGCCGGGAGGCAGCGGGGGCCGCGAACACCGGGGAGCTGTTTTTT. Its translation is CASSREAAGAANTGELFF.

This chain connects TRBV5-8 to TRBJ1-5; 8 bases align to TRBD1. The V gene's germline CDR1 is SGHTS and CDR2 YDEGEE. The CDR3 sequence is 13 residues long. After removal of 0 bases from V and 8 bases from J, the junction contained 1 base not matched to a gene. The CDR3: CASSLDRGKPQHF. CDR3 nucleotide sequence: TGTGCCAGCAGCTTGGACAGGGGGAAGCCCCAGCATTTT.

The chain has TRBV11-2 and TRBJ2-5; the D gene is possibly TRBD1 (6 bases). The CDR3 loop spans 14 amino acids. V lost 3 bases and J lost 4, with 12 bases in between. Germline V CDR1 and CDR2: SGHAT, FQNNGV. In nucleotides, the CDR3 is TGTGCCAGCAGCTTGGTAACAGGGTTAGAGACCCAGTACTTC. This codes for CASSLVTGLETQYF.

This rearrangement joins TRBV2 to TRBJ2-7; D might be TRBD2 (6 bases). The CDR3 covers 16 residues. The germline V and J ends were trimmed by 7 bases and 6 bases, with 25 bases remaining between them. Germline assignment: CDR1 SNHLY and CDR2 FYNNEI. The CDR3 sequence is CASTLRGDSRVLEQYF. CDR3 coding DNA: TGTGCCAGCACCCTACGCGGGGACTCGAGGGTCCTCGAGCAGTACTTC.

The V gene is TRBV3-1 (or the pseudogene TRBV3-2), the J gene TRBJ1-1; 10 bases fit TRBD1. V shed 2 bases and J 10 bases; nucleotides not matched to a gene: 7. Germline CDR1 reads LGHDT; CDR2 reads YNNKEL (reference sequence). This CDR3 contains 14 residues. The DNA of the CDR3 is TGTGCCAGCAGCCAACCCGGACAGGGGGTGACAGCTTTCTTT. This gives the protein CASSQPGQGVTAFF.

The genes are TRBV9 and TRBJ1-2; the match to TRBD1 covers 10 bases. V shed 0 bases and J 4 bases; nucleotides not matched to a gene: 6. CDR3 size: 16 residues. Germline V gene sequence: CDR1 SGDLS, CDR2 YYNGEE. CDR3 DNA: TGTGCCAGCAGCGTAGGGGGACAGGGGACGAGCTATGGCTACACCTTC. It specifies CASSVGGQGTSYGYTF.

The V call is TRBV7-2, the J call TRBJ1-2; D unclear. The CDR3 length is 13 residues. Germline CDR1 is SGHTA and CDR2 is FQGNSA. V lost 1 base and J 3 bases, leaving 6 bases between the germline ends. The CDR3 loop is CASSLVLYYGYTF. For the CDR3, the DNA is TGTGCCAGCAGCTTAGTACTATACTATGGCTACACCTTC.

This clone was observed a single time. J is TRBJ1-2 and V is TRBV7-6; no reliable D call. The ends were cut back, 1 base at V and 1 base at J, with 10 bases in the middle. The CDR3 has 15 amino acids. Germline loops: CDR1 SGHVS, CDR2 FNYEAQ. In DNA form, the CDR3 reads TGTGCCAGCAGCTTAGTCCCAGGAATTAACTATGGCTACACCTTC. It encodes CASSLVPGINYGYTF.

This clone was counted a single time. This sequence joins TRBV15 and TRBJ1-1; a possible D gene is TRBD1 (5 bases). CDR1 LNHNV and CDR2 YYDKDF come from the germline V gene (reference sequence). V lost 6 bases and J 6 bases, leaving 17 bases between the germline ends. There are 14 residues in the CDR3. The CDR3 region is CATRKRGVQAEAFF. Here the CDR3 DNA reads TGTGCCACCAGAAAAAGGGGCGTCCAGGCTGAAGCTTTCTTT.

As to this clone: The same CDR3 also results from other DNA sequences found in this sample. The rearrangement links TRBV6-5 to TRBJ1-2, with 8 bases that match TRBD1. After removal of 5 bases from V and 8 bases from J, the junction contained 7 bases not matched to a gene. This CDR3 is 13 amino acids long. Per germline, CDR1 MNHEY and CDR2 SVGAGI. CDR3 amino acids: CASSPGTGGGYTF. The CDR3 region has the DNA TGTGCCAGCAGTCCCGGGACAGGTGGCGGCTACACCTTC.

The V call is TRBV5-1, the J call TRBJ1-3; no clear D. CDR3 length: 16 amino acids. Trimming removed 3 bases at V and 0 bases at J, with 13 bases between. Germline values: CDR1 SGHRS, CDR2 YFSETQ. The chain's CDR3 is CASSSQLQSSGNTIYF. The CDR3 coding sequence is TGCGCCAGCAGCTCCCAACTACAAAGCTCTGGAAACACCATATATTTT.

The CDR3 DNA reads TGTGCCAGCAGCCCCCGGGACAGCTTGAACACTGAAGCTTTCTTT. It specifies CASSPRDSLNTEAFF. This chain uses TRBV9 with TRBJ1-1; 7 bases match TRBD1. The CDR3 consists of 15 residues. V lost 4 bases, J lost 0 bases, and 6 bases stayed unmatched. Germline loops: CDR1 SGDLS, CDR2 YYNGEE.

This chain links TRBV7-6 with TRBJ2-1, with TRBD2 matching over 7 bases. CDR3 size: 15 residues. The trim removed 5 bases at V and 5 bases at J, leaving 9 bases unmatched. Germline V gene sequence: CDR1 SGHVS, CDR2 FNYEAQ. CDR3 residues: CASSETSSKNNEQFF. CDR3 sequence (DNA): TGTGCCAGCAGCGAGACTAGCAGCAAGAACAATGAGCAGTTCTTC.

This clone was found a few times. J is TRBJ1-5 and V is TRBV4-1; 9 bases fit TRBD1. With 5 bases clipped from V and 4 bases from J, the junction kept 6 bases outside the gene matches. From germline, CDR1 is MGHRA and CDR2 YSYEKL. The CDR3 spans 15 residues. The CDR3 coding sequence is TGCGCCAGCAGCGGGAGGACAGGGGAAAATCAGCCCCAGCATTTT. This sequence encodes CASSGRTGENQPQHF.

This chain links TRBV24-1 with TRBJ1-1; D may be TRBD1 (5 bases). The CDR3 extends over 15 amino acids. Germline loops: CDR1 KGHDR, CDR2 SFDVKD. V was shortened by 7 bases and J by 1 base, with 15 bases between the two germline ends. This CDR3 reads CATRTDGGSNTEAFF. CDR3 sequence (DNA): TGTGCCACCAGAACTGACGGGGGGTCGAACACTGAAGCTTTCTTT.

The chain recombines TRBV28 with TRBJ2-1, with 9 positions matching TRBD2. Per the germline V gene, CDR1 is MDHEN and CDR2 is SYDVKM. The length of the CDR3 is 13 residues. The V and J ends lost 4 bases and 10 bases, in that order; junction bases with no gene match: 5. DNA of the CDR3: TGTGCCAGCAGTTACGGGACTAGCCGAGAGCAGTTCTTC. As protein: CASSYGTSREQFF.

The chain combines TRBV18 with TRBJ1-1, with 9 bases aligning to TRBD1. Germline assignment: CDR1 KGHSH and CDR2 LQKENI. CDR3 size: 15 residues. V was clipped by 3 bases and J by 1 base; unmatched bases: 3. This chain's CDR3 is CASSPGQGPNTEAFF. CDR3 in DNA: TGTGCCAGCTCACCGGGACAGGGACCGAACACTGAAGCTTTCTTT. The full variable domain, with the rest looked up from reference TRBV18 and TRBJ1-1, is NAGVMQNPRHLVRRRGQEARLRCSPMKGHSHVYWYRQLPEEGLKFMVYLQKENIIDESGMPKERFSAEFPKEGPSILRIQQVVRGDSAAYFCASSPGQGPNTEAFFGQGTRLTVV.

V and J are TRBV19 and TRBJ2-7; 9 nucleotides align to TRBD1. CDR1 is LNHDA, CDR2 SQIVND, per germline (reference sequence). The V segment lost 4 bases and the J segment 4 bases; nucleotides outside the gene matches: 8. The CDR3 is made up of 15 amino acids. The CDR3 sequence: CASSKGDRVGYEQYF. The CDR3 region has the DNA TGTGCCAGTAGTAAGGGGGACAGGGTCGGGTACGAGCAGTACTTC.

This clone was seen just once. V and J are TRBV6-5 and TRBJ1-6; no firm D call. Trimming took 4 bases from V and 14 from J, leaving 9 bases between them. The CDR3 runs 11 residues. Germline V gene data show CDR1 as MNHEY and CDR2 as SVGAGI. CDR3 sequence reads: CASSSREALHF. DNA for the CDR3: TGTGCCAGCAGTTCACGGGAAGCCCTCCACTTT.

The sample holds one count of this clone. The genes are TRBV7-8 and TRBJ2-7; D gene unclear. The V end was cut by 3 bases, the J end by 7 bases, with 19 bases between. The V gene's germline CDR1 is SGHVS and CDR2 FQNEAQ. CDR3 length equals 15 residues. CDR3 DNA: TGTGCCAGCAGCTTGACAACGTCCTCCCTCTGGGAGCAGTACTTC. Translated, it gives CASSLTTSSLWEQYF.

CDR3 in amino acids: CASSSGTQGYGYTF. The CDR3 DNA reads TGTGCCAGCAGCTCAGGGACACAAGGCTATGGCTACACCTTC. The rearrangement links TRBV7-9 to TRBJ1-2; possible D gene TRBD1, 6 bases. The ends were cut back, 4 bases at V and 4 bases at J, with 13 bases in the middle. Germline assignment: CDR1 SEHNR and CDR2 FQNEAQ (reference sequence). There are 14 residues in the CDR3.

The rearrangement links TRBV5-1 to TRBJ2-1; the match to TRBD1 covers 10 bases. This CDR3 comprises 15 residues. Trimming removed 4 bases from V and 4 bases from J; junction bases left unmatched: 5. CDR1 is SGHRS and CDR2 is YFSETQ in the germline V gene. The CDR3 DNA reads TGCGCCAGCAGCGAGGGGACAGGGGAATACAATGAGCAGTTCTTC. Its protein is CASSEGTGEYNEQFF.

This chain's CDR3 is CASSPPGLAGEEQFF. CDR3 DNA sequence: TGTGCCAGCTCACCACCGGGACTAGCGGGAGAGGAGCAGTTCTTC. The chain is built from TRBV18 and TRBJ2-1; 14 bases match TRBD2. The CDR3 is 15 amino acids. Looked up from germline, CDR1 is KGHSH and CDR2 is LQKENI. After removal of 0 bases from V and 10 bases from J, the junction contained 2 bases not matched to a gene.

The V call is TRBV2, the J call TRBJ2-7, with 7 positions matching TRBD1. The V segment lost 4 bases and the J segment 1 base; nucleotides outside the gene matches: 4. Germline V gene lookup returns CDR1 SNHLY and CDR2 FYNNEI. This CDR3 region has 14 residues. The CDR3 DNA sequence: TGTGCCAGCAGTGCGGACAGGTTATCCTACGAGCAGTACTTC. Protein product: CASSADRLSYEQYF.

V and J are TRBV14 and TRBJ2-6, with D perhaps matching TRBD1 (5 bases). The CDR3 sequence is 18 residues long. Germline values: CDR1 SGHDN, CDR2 FVKESK. Trimming removed 3 bases from V and 0 bases from J, with 15 bases in between. The CDR3 spells CASSQHPQGSSGANVLTF. The CDR3 DNA reads TGTGCCAGCAGCCAGCACCCCCAGGGTTCCTCTGGGGCCAACGTCCTGACTTTC.

This sequence joins TRBV28 and TRBJ1-1; 9 bases are a match to TRBD1. This CDR3 spans 17 amino acids. V gave up 7 bases and J gave up 6 bases; unmatched junction bases: 18. Germline V CDR1 and CDR2: MDHEN, SYDVKM. CDR3 sequence: CASTPQGAYTWDAEAFF. CDR3 in DNA: TGTGCCAGCACCCCACAGGGGGCCTATACTTGGGACGCTGAAGCTTTCTTT. Complete variable domain (other parts from reference TRBV28 and TRBJ1-1): DVKVTQSSRYLVKRTGEKVFLECVQDMDHENMFWYRQDPGLGLRLIYFSYDVKMKEKGDIPEGYSVSREKKERFSLILESASTNQTSMYLCASTPQGAYTWDAEAFFGQGTRLTVV.

The rearrangement joins TRBV3-1 (or the pseudogene TRBV3-2) to TRBJ1-2, with TRBD1 identical over 9 bases. The CDR3 extends over 15 amino acids. Germline trimming cut 4 bases from V and 8 bases from J; bases unmatched to any gene: 11. The germline CDR1 and CDR2 sequences are LGHDT and YNNKEL (reference sequence). In nucleotides, the CDR3 is TGTGCCAGCAGCCTTTCTTATGGACAGGGGTGGGGCTACACCTTC. Translating gives CASSLSYGQGWGYTF.

CDR3 sequence (DNA): TGCGCCAGCAGCTTGCTTACCACAAAAGTTGAGACCCAGTACTTC. Encoded protein: CASSLLTTKVETQYF. The chain is built from TRBV5-1 and TRBJ2-5, with D uncertain. Trimming removed 1 base from V and 5 bases from J, with 15 bases in between. Germline-derived CDR1 and CDR2 are SGHRS and YFSETQ. The CDR3 length is 15 residues.

Note on this clone: The germline gene is not matched at one end of the junction; a read error may be the cause. The chain combines TRBV11-2 with TRBJ2-3; 11 positions match TRBD2. The length of the CDR3 is 15 residues. From germline, CDR1 is SGHAT and CDR2 FQNNGV. Here the CDR3 DNA reads TGTGCCAGCAGATTAGCGGGAGGGCCTGAAGATACGCAGTATTTT. Translated: CASRLAGGPEDTQYF.